One and the same sample provided the 5 T cell receptor beta chains below, sequenced in a study of identical twins. TCRdb independently ran MiXCR on the 5' RACE reads; one entry per CDR3 protein. The sample holds approximately 230,000 distinct CDR3 sequences, 5% to 7% seen once. This sample was also put to use in a study of T cells expressing NK-cell markers.

The sample consisted of CD8+ T cells sorted from blood. Receptor source: a woman between 18 and 29 years old in good health.

This clonotype has at least ten counts. The V call is TRBV20-1, the J call TRBJ2-1; D tentatively reads TRBD1 or TRBD2 (5 bases each). The V and J ends lost 6 bases and 5 bases respectively, with 14 bases between them. Germline CDR1 and CDR2: DFQATT and SNEGSKA (reference sequence). CDR3 length equals 13 residues. CDR3 coding DNA: TGCAGTGCACCGGGACCTACTGACAATGAGCAGTTCTTC. Translated: CSAPGPTDNEQFF.

This clonotype has a handful of counts. The V gene is TRBV6-1, the J gene TRBJ2-2; D not resolved. Germline V gene sequence: CDR1 MNHNS, CDR2 SASEGT. This CDR3 has 13 amino acids. V was clipped by 4 bases and J by 7 bases, with 10 bases between them. In nucleotides, the CDR3 is TGTGCCAGCAGTGCCCTAGAGCACGGGGAGCTGTTTTTT. This sequence encodes CASSALEHGELFF.

The chain uses TRBV20-1 and TRBJ2-7; 12 bases match TRBD2. V was clipped by 0 bases and J by 4 bases; unmatched bases: 7. The germline V gene has CDR1 DFQATT and CDR2 SNEGSKA (reference sequence). The CDR3 consists of 16 residues. CDR3 in amino acids: CSARDLTSGRNYEQYF. DNA for the CDR3: TGCAGTGCTAGAGATCTGACTAGCGGGAGAAATTACGAGCAGTACTTC.

This clonotype was found many times. This chain connects TRBV12-3 or TRBV12-4 to TRBJ2-1; 7 bases align to TRBD2. Trimming removed 6 bases from V and 0 bases from J; junction bases left unmatched: 8. This CDR3 has 16 amino acids. CDR3 protein: CASSPPGLLSYNEQFF. CDR3 DNA: TGTGCCAGCAGCCCGCCGGGACTACTCTCCTACAATGAGCAGTTCTTC.

This clonotype was picked up a small number of times. This chain uses TRBV20-1 with TRBJ1-2, with D unclear. Germline V gene lookup returns CDR1 DFQATT and CDR2 SNEGSKA (reference sequence). The V gene lost 1 base and the J gene lost 4 bases, with 10 bases spanning the gap. This CDR3 has 13 amino acids. The CDR3 nucleotides are TGCAGTGCTAGAGCTGATGGAGTCTATGGCTACACCTTC. Translated, it gives CSARADGVYGYTF.